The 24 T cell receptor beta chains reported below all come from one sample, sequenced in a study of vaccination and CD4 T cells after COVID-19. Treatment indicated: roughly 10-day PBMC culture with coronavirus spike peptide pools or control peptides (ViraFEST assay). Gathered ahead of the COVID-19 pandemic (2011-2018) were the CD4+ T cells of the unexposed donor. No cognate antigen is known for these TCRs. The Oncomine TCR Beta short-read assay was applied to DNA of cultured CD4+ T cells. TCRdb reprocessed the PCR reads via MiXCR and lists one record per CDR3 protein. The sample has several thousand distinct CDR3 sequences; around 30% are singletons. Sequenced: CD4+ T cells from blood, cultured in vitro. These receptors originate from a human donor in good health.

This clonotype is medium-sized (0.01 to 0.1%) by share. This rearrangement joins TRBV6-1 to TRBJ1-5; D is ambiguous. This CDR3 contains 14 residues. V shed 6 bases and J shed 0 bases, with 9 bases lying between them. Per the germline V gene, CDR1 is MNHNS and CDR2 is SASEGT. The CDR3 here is CASRPEISNQPQHF. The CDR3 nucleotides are TGTGCCAGCAGGCCAGAGATTAGCAATCAGCCCCAGCATTTT.

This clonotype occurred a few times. CDR3 coding DNA: TGTGCCAGTAGTATAGGAGGAACAGGGATTGGGGAGCAGTACTTC. Translation gives CASSIGGTGIGEQYF. V gene TRBV19 combines with J gene TRBJ2-7; the D gene is possibly TRBD1 (6 bases). Looked up from germline, CDR1 is LNHDA and CDR2 is SQIVND (reference sequence). V lost 1 base and J 7 bases, leaving 17 bases between the germline ends. This CDR3 is 15 amino acids long.

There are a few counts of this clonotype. In DNA, the CDR3 is TGTGCCAGCAGTGGAGGGGGTCCTAATGAAAAACTGTTTTTT. Protein sequence: CASSGGGPNEKLFF. This sequence joins TRBV6-1 and TRBJ1-4, with a tentative D call TRBD1 (6 bases). This CDR3 is built from 14 residues. Germline CDR1 and CDR2: MNHNS and SASEGT. With 4 bases removed from V and 3 bases from J, the gap between germline ends came to 9 bases.

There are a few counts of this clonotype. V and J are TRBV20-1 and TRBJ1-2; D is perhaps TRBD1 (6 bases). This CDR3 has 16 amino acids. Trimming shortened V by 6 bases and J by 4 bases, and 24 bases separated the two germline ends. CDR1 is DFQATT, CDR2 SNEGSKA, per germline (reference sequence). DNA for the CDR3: TGCAGTGCCACTCCTGCGACACAGGGACGGGGCTATGGCTACACCTTC. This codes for CSATPATQGRGYGYTF.

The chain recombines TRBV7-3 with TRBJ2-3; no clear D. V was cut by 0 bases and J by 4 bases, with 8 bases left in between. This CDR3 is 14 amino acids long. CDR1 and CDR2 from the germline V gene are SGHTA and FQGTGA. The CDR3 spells CASSLTSSSDTQYF. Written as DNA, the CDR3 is TGTGCCAGCAGCTTAACATCAAGCTCAGATACGCAGTATTTT.

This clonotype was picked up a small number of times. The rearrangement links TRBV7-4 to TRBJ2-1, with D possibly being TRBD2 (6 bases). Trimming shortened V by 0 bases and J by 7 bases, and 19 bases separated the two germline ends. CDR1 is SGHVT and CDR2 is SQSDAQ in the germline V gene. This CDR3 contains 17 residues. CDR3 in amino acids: CASSLAAAALEGNEQFF. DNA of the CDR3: TGTGCCAGCAGCTTAGCGGCCGCAGCACTGGAGGGGAATGAGCAGTTCTTC.

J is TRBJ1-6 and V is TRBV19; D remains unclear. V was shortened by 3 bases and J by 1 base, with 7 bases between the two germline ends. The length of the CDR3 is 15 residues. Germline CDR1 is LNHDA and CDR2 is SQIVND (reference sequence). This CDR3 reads CASSISGSYNSPLHF. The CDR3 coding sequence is TGTGCCAGTAGTATTTCGGGTTCCTATAATTCACCCCTCCACTTT.

The CDR3 DNA follows: TGTGCCACCAAGAAGGGGACAGCCCTCTACGAGCAGTACTTC. It translates to CATKKGTALYEQYF. The chain carries TRBV2 and TRBJ2-7; 7 bases line up with TRBD1. With 10 bases clipped from V and 3 bases from J, the junction kept 12 bases outside the gene matches. The CDR3 has 14 amino acids. CDR1 SNHLY and CDR2 FYNNEI come from the germline V gene. The whole variable domain, remainder taken from reference TRBV2 and TRBJ2-7, is EPEVTQTPSHQVTQMGQEVILRCVPISNHLYFYWYRQILGQKVEFLVSFYNNEISEKSEIFDDQFSVERPDGSNFTLKIRSTKLEDSAMYFCATKKGTALYEQYFGPGTRLTVT.

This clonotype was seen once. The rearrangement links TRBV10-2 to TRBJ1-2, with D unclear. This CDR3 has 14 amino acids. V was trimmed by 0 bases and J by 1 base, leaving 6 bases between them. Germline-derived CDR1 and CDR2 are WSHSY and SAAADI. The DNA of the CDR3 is TGCGCCAGCAGTGAGTCGGGAGATAACTATGGCTACACCTTC. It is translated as CASSESGDNYGYTF.

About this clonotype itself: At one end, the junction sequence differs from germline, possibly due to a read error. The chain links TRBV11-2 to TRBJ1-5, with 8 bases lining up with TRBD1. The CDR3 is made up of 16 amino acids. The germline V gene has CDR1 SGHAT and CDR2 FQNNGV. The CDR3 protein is CVSSKLGTGNNQPQHF. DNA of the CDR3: TGTGTCAGCAGCAAACTCGGGACAGGCAACAATCAGCCCCAGCATTTT.

The CDR3 DNA sequence: TGTGCCAGCTCACCACAGGGGGACAATTCACCCCTCCACTTT. This encodes CASSPQGDNSPLHF. The genes are TRBV18 and TRBJ1-6; weak D call: TRBD1 (6 bases). V dropped 1 base and J dropped 7 bases, with 8 bases sitting between them. The CDR3 covers 14 residues. CDR1 is KGHSH, CDR2 LQKENI, per germline.

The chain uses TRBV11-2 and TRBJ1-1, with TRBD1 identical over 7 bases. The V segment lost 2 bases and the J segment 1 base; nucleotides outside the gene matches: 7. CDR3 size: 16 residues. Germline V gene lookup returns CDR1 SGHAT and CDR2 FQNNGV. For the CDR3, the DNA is TGTGCCAGCAGCTTAAATTGGGACAGAGAGAACACTGAAGCTTTCTTT. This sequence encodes CASSLNWDRENTEAFF.

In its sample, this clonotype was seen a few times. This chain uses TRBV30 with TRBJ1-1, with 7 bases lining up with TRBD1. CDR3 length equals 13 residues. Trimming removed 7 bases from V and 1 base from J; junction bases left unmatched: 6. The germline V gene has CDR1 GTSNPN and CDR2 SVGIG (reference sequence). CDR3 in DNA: TGTGCCTTTTCCAGGGGGGGGAACACTGAAGCTTTCTTT. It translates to CAFSRGGNTEAFF.

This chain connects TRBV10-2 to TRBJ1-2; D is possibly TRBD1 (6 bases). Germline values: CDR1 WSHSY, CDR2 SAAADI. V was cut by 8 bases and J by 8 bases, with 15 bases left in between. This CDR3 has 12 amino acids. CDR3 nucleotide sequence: TGCGCCAGCCGGGGGGCTGTGGGGGGCTACACCTTC. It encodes CASRGAVGGYTF.

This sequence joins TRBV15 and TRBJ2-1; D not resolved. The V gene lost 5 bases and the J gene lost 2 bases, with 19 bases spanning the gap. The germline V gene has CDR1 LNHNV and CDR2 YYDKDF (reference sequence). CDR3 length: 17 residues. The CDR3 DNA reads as TGTGCCACCAGCCCCCGTATCGCGCAGGAAGCCTACAATGAGCAGTTCTTC. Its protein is CATSPRIAQEAYNEQFF.

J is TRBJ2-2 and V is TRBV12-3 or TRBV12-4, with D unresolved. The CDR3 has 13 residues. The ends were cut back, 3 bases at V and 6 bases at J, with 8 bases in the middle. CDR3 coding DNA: TGTGCCAGCAGTTTCCGGGCGTCCGGGGAGCTGTTTTTT. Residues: CASSFRASGELFF.

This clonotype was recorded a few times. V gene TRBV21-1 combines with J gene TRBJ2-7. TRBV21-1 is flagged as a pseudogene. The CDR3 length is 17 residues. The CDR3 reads CASSKMSGNTIAYEQYF. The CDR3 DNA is TGTGCCAGCAGCAAAATGTCGGGGAACACTATCGCCTACGAGCAGTACTTC.

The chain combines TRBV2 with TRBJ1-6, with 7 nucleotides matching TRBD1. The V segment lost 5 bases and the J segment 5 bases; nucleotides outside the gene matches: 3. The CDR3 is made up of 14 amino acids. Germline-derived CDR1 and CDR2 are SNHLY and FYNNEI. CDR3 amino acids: CASSPGQDNSPLHF. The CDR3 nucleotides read TGTGCCAGCAGTCCTGGACAGGATAATTCACCCCTCCACTTT.

DNA of the CDR3: TGTGCCAGCAGTGGACTAGCGGGGGGGGATACGCAGTATTTT. It translates to CASSGLAGGDTQYF. This rearrangement joins TRBV6-4 to TRBJ2-3; 14 positions match TRBD2. Trimming at V came to 4 bases and at J to 6 bases, leaving 0 bases not matched to a gene. Looked up from germline, CDR1 is MRHNA and CDR2 is SNTAGT. CDR3 length equals 14 residues.

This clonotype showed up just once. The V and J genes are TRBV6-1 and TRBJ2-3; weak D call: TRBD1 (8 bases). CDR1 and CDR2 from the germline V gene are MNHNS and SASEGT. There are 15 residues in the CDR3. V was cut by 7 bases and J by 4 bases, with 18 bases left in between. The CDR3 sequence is CASNAGTGGADTQYF. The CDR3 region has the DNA TGTGCCAGCAACGCGGGTACAGGGGGGGCAGATACGCAGTATTTT.

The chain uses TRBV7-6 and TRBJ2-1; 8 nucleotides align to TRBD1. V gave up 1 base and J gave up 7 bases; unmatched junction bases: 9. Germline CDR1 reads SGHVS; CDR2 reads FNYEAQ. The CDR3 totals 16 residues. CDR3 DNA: TGTGCCAGCAGCTTAGACGGGGCAGGGACAGGTAATGAGCAGTTCTTC. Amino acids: CASSLDGAGTGNEQFF.

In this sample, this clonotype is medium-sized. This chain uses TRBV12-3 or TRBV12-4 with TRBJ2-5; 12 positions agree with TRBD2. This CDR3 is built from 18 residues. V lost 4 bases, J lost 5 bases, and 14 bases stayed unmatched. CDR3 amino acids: CASSSTWGLAGGLETQYF. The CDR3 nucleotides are TGTGCCAGCAGTTCCACCTGGGGTCTAGCGGGGGGGCTCGAGACCCAGTACTTC.

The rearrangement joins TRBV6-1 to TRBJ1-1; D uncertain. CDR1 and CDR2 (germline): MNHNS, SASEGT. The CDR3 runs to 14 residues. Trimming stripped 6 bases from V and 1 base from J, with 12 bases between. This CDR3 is CASRGRAWNTEAFF. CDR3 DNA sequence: TGTGCCAGCAGGGGGAGGGCATGGAACACTGAAGCTTTCTTT.

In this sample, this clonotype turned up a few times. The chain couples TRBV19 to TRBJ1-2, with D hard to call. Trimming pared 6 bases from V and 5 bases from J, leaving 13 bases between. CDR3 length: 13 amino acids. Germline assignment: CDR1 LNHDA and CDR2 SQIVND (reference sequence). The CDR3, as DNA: TGTGCCAGTAGGGGTGACACCCTGTATGGCTACACCTTC. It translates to CASRGDTLYGYTF.